The TCR beta chain described here comes from a study of T cells in Graves' hyperthyroidism and ophthalmopathy. Overall study findings and caveats: Prediction of ophthalmopathy progression came a median around 6.5 months pre-onset. Blood also carried most thyroid clonotypes expanded above 0.001.

Amplification of TCR beta CDR3 regions used RNA as the template. The TCR CDR3 was amplified in a first-round RT-PCR using the HTBI primer set. TCRdb used MiXCR to reprocess the multiplex PCR reads, holding one entry per CDR3 protein. The repertoire holds roughly 570,000 distinct CDR3 sequences, with around 42% as singletons. Hyperthyroidism was newly diagnosed in patients aged 18 to 65 (duration under 2 months). Patients were excluded because of uncontrolled infection, other autoimmune disease, pregnancy or lactation. Of note for this clonotype: What it recognizes is unknown.

The sample comprised peripheral blood or thyroid tissue (not recorded which). The receptor comes from a woman younger than 35 with Graves' hyperthyroidism.

The CDR3 protein is CASRRERGQETQYF. The CDR3 DNA is TGTGCCAGCAGAAGGGAAAGGGGTCAGGAGACCCAGTACTTC. This rearrangement joins TRBV7-2 to TRBJ2-5, with D possibly being TRBD1 (5 bases). Germline CDR1 SGHTA, CDR2 FQGNSA. Trimming removed 6 bases at V and 5 bases at J, with 16 bases between. The CDR3 runs to 14 residues. The full variable domain, in which reference TRBV7-2 and TRBJ2-5 provide the parts outside the CDR3, is GAGVSQSPSNKVTEKGKDVELRCDPISGHTALYWYRQSLGQGLEFLIYFQGNSAPDKSGLPSDRFSAERTGGSVSTLTIQRTQQEDSAVYLCASRRERGQETQYFGPGTRLLVL.